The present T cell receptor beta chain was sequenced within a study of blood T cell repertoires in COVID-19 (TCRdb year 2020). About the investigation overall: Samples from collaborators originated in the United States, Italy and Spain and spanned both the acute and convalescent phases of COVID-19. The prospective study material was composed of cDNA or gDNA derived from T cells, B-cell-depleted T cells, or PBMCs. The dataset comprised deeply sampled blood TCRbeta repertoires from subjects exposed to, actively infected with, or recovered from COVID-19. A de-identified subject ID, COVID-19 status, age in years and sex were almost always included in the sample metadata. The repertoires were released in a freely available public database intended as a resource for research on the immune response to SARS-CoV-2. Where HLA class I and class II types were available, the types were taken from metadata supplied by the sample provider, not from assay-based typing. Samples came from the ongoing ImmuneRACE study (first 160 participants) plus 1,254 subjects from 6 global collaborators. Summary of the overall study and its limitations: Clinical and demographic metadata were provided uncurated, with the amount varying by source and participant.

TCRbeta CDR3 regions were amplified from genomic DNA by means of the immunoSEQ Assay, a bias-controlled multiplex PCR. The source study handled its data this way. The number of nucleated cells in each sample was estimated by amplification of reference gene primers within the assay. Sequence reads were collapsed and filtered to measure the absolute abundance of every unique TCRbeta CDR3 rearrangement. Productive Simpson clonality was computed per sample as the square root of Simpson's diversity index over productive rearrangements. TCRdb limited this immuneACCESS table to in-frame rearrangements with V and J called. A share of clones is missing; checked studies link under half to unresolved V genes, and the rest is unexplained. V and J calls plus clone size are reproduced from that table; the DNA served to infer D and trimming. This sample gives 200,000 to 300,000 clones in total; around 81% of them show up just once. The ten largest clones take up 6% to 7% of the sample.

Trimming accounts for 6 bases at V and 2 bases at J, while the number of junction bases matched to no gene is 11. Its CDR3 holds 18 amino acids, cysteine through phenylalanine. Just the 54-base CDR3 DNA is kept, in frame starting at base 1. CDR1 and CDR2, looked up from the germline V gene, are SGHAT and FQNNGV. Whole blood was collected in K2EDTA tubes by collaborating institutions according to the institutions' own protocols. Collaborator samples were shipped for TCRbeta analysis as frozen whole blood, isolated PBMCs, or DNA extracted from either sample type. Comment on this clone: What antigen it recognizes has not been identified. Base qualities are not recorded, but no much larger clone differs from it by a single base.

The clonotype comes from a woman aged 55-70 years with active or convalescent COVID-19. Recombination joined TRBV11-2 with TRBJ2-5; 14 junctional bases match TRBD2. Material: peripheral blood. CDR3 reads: CASRAGGLAGAAQETQYF. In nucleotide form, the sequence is TGTGCCAGCAGGGCCGGGGGACTAGCGGGGGCGGCTCAAGAGACCCAGTACTTC.